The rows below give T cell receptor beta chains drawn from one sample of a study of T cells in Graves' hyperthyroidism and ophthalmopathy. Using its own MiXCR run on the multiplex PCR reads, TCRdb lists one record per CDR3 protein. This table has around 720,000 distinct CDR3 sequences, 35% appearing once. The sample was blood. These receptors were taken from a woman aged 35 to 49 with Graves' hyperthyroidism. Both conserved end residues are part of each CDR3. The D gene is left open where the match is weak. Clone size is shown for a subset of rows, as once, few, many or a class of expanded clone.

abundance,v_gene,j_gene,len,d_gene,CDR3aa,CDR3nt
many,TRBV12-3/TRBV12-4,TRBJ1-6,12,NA,CASSFGVSPLHF,TGTGCCAGCAGTTTTGGCGTCTCACCCCTCCACTTT
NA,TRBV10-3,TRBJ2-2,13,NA,CAISGGSGGELFF,TGTGCCATCAGTGGAGGGTCCGGCGGGGAGCTGTTTTTT
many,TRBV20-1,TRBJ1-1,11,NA,CSAWGDTEAFF,TGCAGTGCCTGGGGGGACACTGAAGCTTTCTTT
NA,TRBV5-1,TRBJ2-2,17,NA,CASSLNSRGKNTGELFF,TGCGCCAGCAGCCTAAACAGTAGGGGGAAAAACACCGGGGAGCTGTTTTTT
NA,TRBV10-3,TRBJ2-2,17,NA,CASSQGLETANTGELFF,TGTGCCAGCAGTCAAGGCCTGGAGACGGCAAACACCGGGGAGCTGTTTTTT
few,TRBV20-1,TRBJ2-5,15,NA,CSARRMEKGWETQYF,TGCAGTGCTAGGAGAATGGAGAAGGGGTGGGAGACCCAGTACTTC
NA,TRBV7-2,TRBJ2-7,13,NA,CASSGDTTYEQYF,TGTGCCAGCAGTGGGGACACAACCTACGAGCAGTACTTC
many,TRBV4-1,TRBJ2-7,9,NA,CATTYEQYF,TGCGCCACCACGTACGAGCAGTACTTC
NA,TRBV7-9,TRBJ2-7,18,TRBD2,CASSPGLAGGRLSGEQYF,TGTGCCAGTAGTCCGGGACTAGCGGGGGGGCGGCTCTCCGGGGAGCAGTACTTC
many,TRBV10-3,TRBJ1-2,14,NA,CANARAGDPRGYTF,TGTGCCAACGCTCGGGCAGGGGACCCGCGTGGCTACACCTTC
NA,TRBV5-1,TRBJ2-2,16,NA,CASSFPTPANTGELFF,TGCGCCAGCAGCTTCCCGACTCCCGCGAACACCGGGGAGCTGTTTTTT
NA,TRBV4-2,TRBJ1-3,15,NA,CASSHNADSGNTIYF,TGTGCCAGCAGCCACAATGCAGACTCTGGAAACACCATATATTTT
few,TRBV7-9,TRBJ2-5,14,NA,CASSPGRDQETQYF,TGTGCCAGCAGCCCGGGACGGGACCAAGAGACCCAGTACTTC
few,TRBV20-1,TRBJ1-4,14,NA,CSAKAPGSDEKLFF,TGCAGTGCTAAAGCACCCGGGAGCGATGAAAAACTGTTTTTT
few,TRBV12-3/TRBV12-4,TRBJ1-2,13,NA,CASSLASGHGYTF,TGTGCCAGCAGTCTAGCCTCTGGTCATGGCTACACCTTC
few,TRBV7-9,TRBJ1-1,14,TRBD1,CASSSGQMDTEAFF,TGTGCCAGCAGCTCGGGACAGATGGACACTGAAGCTTTCTTT
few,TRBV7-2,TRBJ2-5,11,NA,CASSLVQIQYF,TGTGCCAGCAGCTTAGTTCAGATACAGTACTTC
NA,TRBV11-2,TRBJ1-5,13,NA,CASSGTFDQPQHF,TGTGCCAGCAGCGGGACATTTGATCAGCCCCAGCATTTT
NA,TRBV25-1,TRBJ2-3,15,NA,CASSESQRLTDTQYF,TGTGCCAGCAGTGAAAGCCAACGCCTCACAGATACGCAGTATTTT
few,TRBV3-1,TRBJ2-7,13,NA,CASSQVRGREQYF,TGTGCCAGCAGCCAAGTCCGGGGTCGTGAGCAGTACTTC
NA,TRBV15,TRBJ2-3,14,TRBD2,CATRTSGITDTQYF,TGTGCCACCAGGACTAGCGGCATCACAGATACGCAGTATTTT
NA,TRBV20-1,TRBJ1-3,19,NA,CSARDAFSYREGPGNTIYF,TGCAGTGCTAGAGATGCTTTTAGTTACAGGGAGGGCCCTGGAAACACCATATATTTT
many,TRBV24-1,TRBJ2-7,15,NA,CATSGAGRGSDEQYF,TGTGCCACCAGTGGTGCCGGACGGGGGTCCGACGAGCAGTACTTC
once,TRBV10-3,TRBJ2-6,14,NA,CAISRGSGANVLTF,TGTGCCATCAGTAGAGGTTCTGGGGCCAACGTCCTGACTTTC